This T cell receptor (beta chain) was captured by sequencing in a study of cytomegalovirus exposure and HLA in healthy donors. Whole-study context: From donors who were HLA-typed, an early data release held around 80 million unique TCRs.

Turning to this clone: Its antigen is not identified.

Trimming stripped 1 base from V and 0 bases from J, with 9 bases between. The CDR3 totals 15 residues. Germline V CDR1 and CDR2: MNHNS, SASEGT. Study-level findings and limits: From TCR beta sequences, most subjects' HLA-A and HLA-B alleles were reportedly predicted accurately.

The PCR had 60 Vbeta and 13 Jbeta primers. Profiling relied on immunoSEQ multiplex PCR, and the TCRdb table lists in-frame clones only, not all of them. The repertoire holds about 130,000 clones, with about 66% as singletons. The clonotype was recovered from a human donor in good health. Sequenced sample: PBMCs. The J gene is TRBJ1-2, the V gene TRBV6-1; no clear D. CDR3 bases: TGTGCCAGCAGTGAAGGGGCAGTAGCTAACTATGGCTACACCTTC. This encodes CASSEGAVANYGYTF.